This TCR beta chain was sequenced during a study of T cell responses to AZD1222 COVID-19 vaccine. Regarding the study as a whole: At baseline, just a handful of AZD1222 recipients tested seropositive.

As concerns this clone: Its target is unknown.

Clones were sequenced by immunoSEQ multiplex PCR, and TCRdb holds only the in-frame ones, with some missing. In the table there are roughly 93,000 clones, around 90% of which are singletons. Germline V gene sequence: CDR1 LNHDA, CDR2 SQIVND (reference sequence). The length of the CDR3 is 15 residues. This receptor was obtained from an adult in good health. The input for sequencing was peripheral blood, taken on day 0 of AZD1222 vaccination. This rearrangement joins TRBV19 to TRBJ2-2; TRBD2 matches 13 bases. In DNA form, the CDR3 reads TGTGCTTCCGGGACTAGCGGGACGCAAAACGGGGAGCTGTTTTTT. It yields the protein CASGTSGTQNGELFF.